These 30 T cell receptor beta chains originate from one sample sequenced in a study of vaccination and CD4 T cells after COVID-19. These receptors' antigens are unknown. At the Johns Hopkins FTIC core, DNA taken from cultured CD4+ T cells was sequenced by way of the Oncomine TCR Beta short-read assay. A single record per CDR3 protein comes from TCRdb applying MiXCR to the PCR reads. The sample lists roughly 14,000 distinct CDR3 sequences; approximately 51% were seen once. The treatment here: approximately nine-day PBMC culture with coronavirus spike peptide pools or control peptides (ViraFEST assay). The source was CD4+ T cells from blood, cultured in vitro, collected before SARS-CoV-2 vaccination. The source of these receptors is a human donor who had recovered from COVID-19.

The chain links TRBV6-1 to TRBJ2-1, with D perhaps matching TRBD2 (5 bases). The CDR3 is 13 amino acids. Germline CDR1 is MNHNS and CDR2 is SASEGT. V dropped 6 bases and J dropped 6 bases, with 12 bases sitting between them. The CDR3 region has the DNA TGTGCCAGCAGGGAACTAGGAGGCAATGAGCAGTTCTTC. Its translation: CASRELGGNEQFF.

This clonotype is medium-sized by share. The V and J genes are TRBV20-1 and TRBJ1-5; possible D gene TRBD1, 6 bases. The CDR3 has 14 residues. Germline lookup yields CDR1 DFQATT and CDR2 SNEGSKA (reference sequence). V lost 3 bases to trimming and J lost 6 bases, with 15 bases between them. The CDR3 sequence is CSASEGGRGQPQHF. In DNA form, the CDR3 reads TGCAGTGCTAGTGAGGGGGGACGGGGTCAGCCCCAGCATTTT.

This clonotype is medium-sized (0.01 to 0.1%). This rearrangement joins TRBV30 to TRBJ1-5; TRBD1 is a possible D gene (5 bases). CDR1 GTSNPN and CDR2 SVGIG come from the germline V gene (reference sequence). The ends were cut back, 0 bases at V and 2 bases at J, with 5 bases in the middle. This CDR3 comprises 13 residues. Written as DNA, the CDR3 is TGTGCCTGGAGTGTAGGGGGCAATCAGCCCCAGCATTTT. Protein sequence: CAWSVGGNQPQHF.

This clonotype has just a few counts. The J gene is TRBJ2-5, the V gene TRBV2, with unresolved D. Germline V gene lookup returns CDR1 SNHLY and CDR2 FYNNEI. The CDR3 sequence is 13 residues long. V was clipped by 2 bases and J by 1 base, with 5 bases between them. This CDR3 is CASSELGQETQYF. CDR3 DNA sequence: TGTGCCAGCAGTGAACTCGGCCAAGAGACCCAGTACTTC.

CDR3 DNA sequence: TGCAGTGCTAGAGATTGGAGGGAACCGGAGACCCAGTACTTC. Protein sequence: CSARDWREPETQYF. The chain combines TRBV20-1 with TRBJ2-5, with D tentatively TRBD2 (6 bases). The CDR3 spans 14 residues. From germline, CDR1 is DFQATT and CDR2 SNEGSKA (reference sequence). The V end was cut by 0 bases, the J end by 5 bases, with 13 bases between.

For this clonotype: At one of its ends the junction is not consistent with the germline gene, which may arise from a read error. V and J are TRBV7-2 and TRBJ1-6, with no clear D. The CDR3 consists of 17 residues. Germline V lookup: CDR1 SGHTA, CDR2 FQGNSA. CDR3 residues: CAGSPSYLRVPQSPLHF. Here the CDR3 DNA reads TGTGCCGGCAGTCCGTCCTATTTAAGGGTCCCTCAGTCACCCCTCCACTTT.

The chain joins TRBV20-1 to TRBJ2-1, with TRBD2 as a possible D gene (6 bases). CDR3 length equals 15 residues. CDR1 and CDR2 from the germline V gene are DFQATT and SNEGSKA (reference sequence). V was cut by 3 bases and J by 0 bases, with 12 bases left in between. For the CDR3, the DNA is TGCAGTGCTAGTAGGGCGGGGAGCTCCTACAATGAGCAGTTCTTC. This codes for CSASRAGSSYNEQFF.

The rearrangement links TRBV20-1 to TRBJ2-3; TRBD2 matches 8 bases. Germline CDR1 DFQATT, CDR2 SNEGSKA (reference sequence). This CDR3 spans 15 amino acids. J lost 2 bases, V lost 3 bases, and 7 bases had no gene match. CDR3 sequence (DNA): TGCAGTGCTAGCCTTCGTAGCGGGACCACAGATACGCAGTATTTT. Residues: CSASLRSGTTDTQYF.

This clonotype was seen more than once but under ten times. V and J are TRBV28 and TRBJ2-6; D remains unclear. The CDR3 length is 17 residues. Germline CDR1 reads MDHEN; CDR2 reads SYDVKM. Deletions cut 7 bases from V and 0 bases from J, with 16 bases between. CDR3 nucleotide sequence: TGTGCCAGCAACCAACAGCCCAGCATCTCTGGGGCCAACGTCCTGACTTTC. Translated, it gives CASNQQPSISGANVLTF.

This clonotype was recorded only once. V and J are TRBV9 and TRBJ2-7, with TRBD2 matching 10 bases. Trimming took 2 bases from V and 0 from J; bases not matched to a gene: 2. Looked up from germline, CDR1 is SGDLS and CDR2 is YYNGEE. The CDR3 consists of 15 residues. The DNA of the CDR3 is TGTGCCAGCAGCGTGTCTAGCGGGAGCTCCTACGAGCAGTACTTC. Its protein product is CASSVSSGSSYEQYF. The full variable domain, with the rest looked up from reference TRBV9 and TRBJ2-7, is DSGVTQTPKHLITATGQRVTLRCSPRSGDLSVYWYQQSLDQGLQFLIQYYNGEERAKGNILERFSAQQFPDLHSELNLSSLELGDSALYFCASSVSSGSSYEQYFGPGTRLTVT.

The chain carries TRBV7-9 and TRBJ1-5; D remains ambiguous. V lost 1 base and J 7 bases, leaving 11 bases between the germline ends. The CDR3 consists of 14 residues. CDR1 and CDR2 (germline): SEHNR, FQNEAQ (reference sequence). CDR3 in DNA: TGTGCCAGCAGCTTAGGTTCACCGGGACAGCCCCAGCATTTT. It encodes CASSLGSPGQPQHF.

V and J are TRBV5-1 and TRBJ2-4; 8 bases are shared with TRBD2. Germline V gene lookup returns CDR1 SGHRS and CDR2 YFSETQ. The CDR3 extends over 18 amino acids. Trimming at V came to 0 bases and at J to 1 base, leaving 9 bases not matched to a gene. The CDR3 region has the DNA TGCGCCAGCAGCTTGGCGCCAAGTAGCGGGAATGCCAAAAACATTCAGTACTTC. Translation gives CASSLAPSSGNAKNIQYF.

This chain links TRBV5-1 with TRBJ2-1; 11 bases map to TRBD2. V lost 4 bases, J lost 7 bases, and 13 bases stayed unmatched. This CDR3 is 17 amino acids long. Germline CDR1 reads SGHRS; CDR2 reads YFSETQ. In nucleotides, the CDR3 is TGCGCCAGCAGCACCGAAGGGCTAGCGGGAGGTTGGAATGAGCAGTTCTTC. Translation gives CASSTEGLAGGWNEQFF.

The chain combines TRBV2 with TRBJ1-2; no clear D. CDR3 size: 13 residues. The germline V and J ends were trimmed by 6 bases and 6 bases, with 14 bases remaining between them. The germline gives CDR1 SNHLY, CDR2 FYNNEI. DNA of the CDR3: TGTGCCAGCAGGGCTTGGGGTACGAATGGCTACACCTTC. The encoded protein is CASRAWGTNGYTF.

CDR3 nucleotides: TGTGCCAGCAGCCCCCTTTCAAGCGGGAATTGGAACGAGCAGTACTTC. Amino acid sequence: CASSPLSSGNWNEQYF. V usage is TRBV5-6 and J usage is TRBJ2-7; 7 bases map to TRBD2. Losses at the gene ends were 4 bases for V and 5 bases for J; bases not matched to a gene: 15. The CDR3 runs 16 residues. CDR1 and CDR2 (germline): SGHDT, YYEEEE.

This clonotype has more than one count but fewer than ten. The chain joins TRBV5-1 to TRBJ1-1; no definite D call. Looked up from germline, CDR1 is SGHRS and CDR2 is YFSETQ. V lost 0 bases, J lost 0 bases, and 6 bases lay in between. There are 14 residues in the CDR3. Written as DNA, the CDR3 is TGCGCCAGCAGCTTGGACCGTCTGAACACTGAAGCTTTCTTT. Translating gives CASSLDRLNTEAFF.

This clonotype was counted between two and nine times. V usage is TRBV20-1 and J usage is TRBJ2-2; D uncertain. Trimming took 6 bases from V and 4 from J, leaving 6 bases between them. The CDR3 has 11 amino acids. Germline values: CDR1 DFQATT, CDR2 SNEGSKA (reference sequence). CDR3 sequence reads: CSAPGTGELFF. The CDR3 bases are TGCAGTGCCCCGGGCACCGGGGAGCTGTTTTTT.

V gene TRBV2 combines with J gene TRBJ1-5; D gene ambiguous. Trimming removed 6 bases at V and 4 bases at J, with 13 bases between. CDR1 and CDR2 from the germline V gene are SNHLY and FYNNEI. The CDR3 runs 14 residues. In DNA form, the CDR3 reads TGTGCCAGCAGCGCCCCGATGGCTAATCAGCCCCAGCATTTT. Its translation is CASSAPMANQPQHF.

The CDR3 region has the DNA TGTGCCAGCAGAACCTCGGGACAGGACGAGCAGTACTTC. It encodes CASRTSGQDEQYF. The chain joins TRBV27 to TRBJ2-7; 8 bases fit TRBD1. Germline V gene data show CDR1 as MNHEY and CDR2 as SMNVEV (reference sequence). This CDR3 has 13 amino acids. The V gene end was trimmed by 6 bases and the J gene end by 5 bases; junction bases not matched to a gene: 6.

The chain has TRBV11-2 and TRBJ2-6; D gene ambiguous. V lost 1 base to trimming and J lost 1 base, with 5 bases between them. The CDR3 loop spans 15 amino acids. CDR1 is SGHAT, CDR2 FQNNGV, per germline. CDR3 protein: CASSLGGSGANVLTF. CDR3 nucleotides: TGTGCCAGCAGCTTAGGGGGATCTGGGGCCAACGTCCTGACTTTC.

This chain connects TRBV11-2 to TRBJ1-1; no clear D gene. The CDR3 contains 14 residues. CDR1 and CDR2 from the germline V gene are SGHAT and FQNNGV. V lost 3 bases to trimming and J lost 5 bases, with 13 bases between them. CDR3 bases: TGTGCCAGCAGCTTGGCCGGGGATGGTACTGAAGCTTTCTTT. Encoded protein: CASSLAGDGTEAFF.

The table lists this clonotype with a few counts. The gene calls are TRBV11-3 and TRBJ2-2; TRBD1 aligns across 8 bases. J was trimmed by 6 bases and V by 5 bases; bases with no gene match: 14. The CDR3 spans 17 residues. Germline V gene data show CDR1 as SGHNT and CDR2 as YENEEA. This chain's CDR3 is CASSHEDRASIPGELFF. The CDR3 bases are TGTGCCAGCAGCCACGAGGACAGGGCGAGTATCCCCGGGGAGCTGTTTTTT.

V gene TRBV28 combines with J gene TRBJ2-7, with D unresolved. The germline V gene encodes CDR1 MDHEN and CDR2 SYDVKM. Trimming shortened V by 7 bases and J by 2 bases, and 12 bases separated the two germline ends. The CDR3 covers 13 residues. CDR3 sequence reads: CASNSEPTYEQYF. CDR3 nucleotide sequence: TGTGCCAGCAACAGCGAACCAACCTACGAGCAGTACTTC.

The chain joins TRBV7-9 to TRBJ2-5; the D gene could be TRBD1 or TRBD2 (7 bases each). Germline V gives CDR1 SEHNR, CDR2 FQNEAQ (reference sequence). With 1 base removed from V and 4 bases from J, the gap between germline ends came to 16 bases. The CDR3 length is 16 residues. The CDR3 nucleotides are TGTGCCAGCAGCTTAGGACGAGGGGGCGGGAGAGAGACCCAGTACTTC. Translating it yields CASSLGRGGGRETQYF.

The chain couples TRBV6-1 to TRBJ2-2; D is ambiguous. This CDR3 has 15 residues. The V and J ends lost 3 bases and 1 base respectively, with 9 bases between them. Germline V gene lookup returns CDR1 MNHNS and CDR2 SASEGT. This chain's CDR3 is CASSENGVNTGELFF. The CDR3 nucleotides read TGTGCCAGCAGTGAGAATGGGGTGAACACCGGGGAGCTGTTTTTT.

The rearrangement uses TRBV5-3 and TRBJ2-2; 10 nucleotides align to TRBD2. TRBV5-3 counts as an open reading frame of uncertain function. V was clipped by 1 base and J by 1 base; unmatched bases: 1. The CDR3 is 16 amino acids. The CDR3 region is CARSLTSGKNTGELFF. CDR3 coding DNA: TGTGCCAGAAGCTTGACTAGCGGGAAGAACACCGGGGAGCTGTTTTTT.

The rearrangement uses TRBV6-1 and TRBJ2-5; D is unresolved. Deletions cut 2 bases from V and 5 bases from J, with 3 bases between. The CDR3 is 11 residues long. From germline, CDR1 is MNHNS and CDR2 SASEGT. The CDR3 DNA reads TGTGCCAGCAGTGAAACGGAGACCCAGTACTTC. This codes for CASSETETQYF.

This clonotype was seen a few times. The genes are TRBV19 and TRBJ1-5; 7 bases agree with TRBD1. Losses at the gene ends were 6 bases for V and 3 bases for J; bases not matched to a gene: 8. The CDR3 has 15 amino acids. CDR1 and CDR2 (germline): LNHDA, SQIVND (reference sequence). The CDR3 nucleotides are TGTGCCAGTAGCCGGACAGGAGAGGCCAATCAGCCCCAGCATTTT. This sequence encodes CASSRTGEANQPQHF.

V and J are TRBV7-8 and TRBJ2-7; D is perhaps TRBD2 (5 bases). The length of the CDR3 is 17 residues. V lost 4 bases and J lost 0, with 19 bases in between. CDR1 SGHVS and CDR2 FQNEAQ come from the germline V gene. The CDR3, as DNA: TGTGCCAGCAGCTATTCGGGATGGGTGGCGAGCTCCTACGAGCAGTACTTC. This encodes CASSYSGWVASSYEQYF. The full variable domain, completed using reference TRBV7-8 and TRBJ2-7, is GAGVSQSPRYKVAKRGQDVALRCDPISGHVSLFWYQQALGQGPEFLTYFQNEAQLDKSGLPSDRFFAERPEGSVSTLKIQRTQQEDSAVYLCASSYSGWVASSYEQYFGPGTRLTVT.

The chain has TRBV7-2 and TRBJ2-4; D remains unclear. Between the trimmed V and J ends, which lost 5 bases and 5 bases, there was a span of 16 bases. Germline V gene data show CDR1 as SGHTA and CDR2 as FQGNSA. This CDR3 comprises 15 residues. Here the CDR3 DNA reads TGTGCCAGCAGCCCCGCCGACACGGGCCAAAACATTCAGTACTTC. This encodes CASSPADTGQNIQYF.